Reported below is one T cell receptor beta chain. V dropped 2 bases and J dropped 2; count of bases not matched to a gene: 7. Looked up from germline, CDR1 is GTSNPN and CDR2 is SVGIG (reference sequence). The CDR3 spans 15 residues. This sample was taken from a study of blood T cell repertoires in COVID-19. Whole-study context: Sites across the United States, Italy and Spain contributed samples from acute and convalescent COVID-19. From T cells, B-cell-depleted T cells, or PBMCs came the material, which was cDNA or gDNA.

Original analysis: The assay estimated nucleated cells by amplifying reference gene primers. The data were produced by immunoSEQ multiplex PCR, yet TCRdb's version contains in-frame clones alone and is incomplete. V and J calls and clone size are as listed in that table; D and trimming were resolved from the DNA. This sample carries fewer than 100,000 clones, about 81% of them seen once, and the ten largest clones take approximately 25%. The genes are TRBV30 and TRBJ2-5, with 8 bases lining up with TRBD1. The clonotype was recovered from a man between 65 and 85 years old with acute or convalescent COVID-19. Sequencing used peripheral blood. The CDR3 loop is CAWSKGQGRQETQYF. The CDR3 bases are TGTGCCTGGAGTAAAGGACAGGGCAGGCAAGAGACCCAGTACTTC.